This TCR beta chain is drawn from a study of cytomegalovirus exposure and HLA in healthy donors. Overall study: The 100 million to 140 million unique TCR beta sequences, from 150 million to 200 million T cells, were found by an earlier analysis.

60 Vbeta and 13 Jbeta primers were used in PCR. Assay: immunoSEQ multiplex PCR; the TCRdb copy retains only in-frame clones and omits some. The table lists 150,000 to 200,000 clones, roughly four fifths of them singletons. Specimen: PBMCs. This receptor was taken from a woman aged 50 to 60 in good health and CMV-seronegative.

The CDR3, as DNA: TGTGCCACCGTAACACAGGGGGCTGGGAACACTGAAGCTTTCTTT. Translated, it gives CATVTQGAGNTEAFF. The chain links TRBV28 to TRBJ1-1; 9 bases map to TRBD1. The CDR3 sequence is 15 residues long. The germline CDR1 and CDR2 sequences are MDHEN and SYDVKM. V shed 10 bases, J shed 1 base, and the junction held 10 bases outside the gene matches.